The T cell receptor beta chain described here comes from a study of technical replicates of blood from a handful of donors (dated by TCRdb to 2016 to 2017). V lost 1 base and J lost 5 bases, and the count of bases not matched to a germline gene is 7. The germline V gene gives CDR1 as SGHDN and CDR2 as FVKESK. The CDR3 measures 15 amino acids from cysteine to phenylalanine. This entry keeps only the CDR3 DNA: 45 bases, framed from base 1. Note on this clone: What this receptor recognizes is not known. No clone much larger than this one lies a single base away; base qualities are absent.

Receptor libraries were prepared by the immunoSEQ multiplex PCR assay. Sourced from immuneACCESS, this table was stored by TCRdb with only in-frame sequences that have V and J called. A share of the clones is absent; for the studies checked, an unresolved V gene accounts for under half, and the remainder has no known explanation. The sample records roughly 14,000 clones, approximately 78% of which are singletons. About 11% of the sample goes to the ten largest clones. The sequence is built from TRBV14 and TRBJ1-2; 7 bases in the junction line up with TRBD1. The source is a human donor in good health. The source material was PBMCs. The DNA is TGTGCCAGCAGCCAAGGACAGGGTCTGGTGTATGGCTACACCTTC. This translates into CASSQGQGLVYGYTF.